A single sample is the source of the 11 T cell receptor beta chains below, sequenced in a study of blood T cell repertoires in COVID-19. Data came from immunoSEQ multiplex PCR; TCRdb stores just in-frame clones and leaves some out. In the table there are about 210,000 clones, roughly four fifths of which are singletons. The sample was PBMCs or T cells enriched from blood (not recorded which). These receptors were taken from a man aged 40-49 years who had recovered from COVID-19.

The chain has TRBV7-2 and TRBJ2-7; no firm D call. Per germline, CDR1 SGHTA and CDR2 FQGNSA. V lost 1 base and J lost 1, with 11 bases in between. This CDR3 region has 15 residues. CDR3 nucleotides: TGTGCCAGCAGCTTAGGGCCTGGCGGATCCTACGAGCAGTACTTC. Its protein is CASSLGPGGSYEQYF.

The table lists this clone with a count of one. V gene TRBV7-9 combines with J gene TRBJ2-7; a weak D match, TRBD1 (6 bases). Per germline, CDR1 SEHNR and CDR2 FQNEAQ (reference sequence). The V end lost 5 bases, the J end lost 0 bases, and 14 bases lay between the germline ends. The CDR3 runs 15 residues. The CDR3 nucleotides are TGTGCCAGCAGCCAACAGGGAGCCGTCTCCTACGAGCAGTACTTC. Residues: CASSQQGAVSYEQYF.

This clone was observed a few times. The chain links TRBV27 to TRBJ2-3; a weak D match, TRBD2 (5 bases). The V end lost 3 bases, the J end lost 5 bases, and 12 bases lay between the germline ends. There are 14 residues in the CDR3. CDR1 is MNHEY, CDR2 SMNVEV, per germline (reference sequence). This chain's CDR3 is CASSFSVRGDTQYF. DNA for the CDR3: TGTGCCAGCAGTTTTTCAGTACGGGGAGATACGCAGTATTTT.

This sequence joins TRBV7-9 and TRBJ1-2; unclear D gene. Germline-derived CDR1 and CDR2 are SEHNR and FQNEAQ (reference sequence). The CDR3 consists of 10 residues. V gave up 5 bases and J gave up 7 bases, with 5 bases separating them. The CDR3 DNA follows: TGTGCCAGCAGCAGCGGTGGCTACACCTTC. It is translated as CASSSGGYTF.

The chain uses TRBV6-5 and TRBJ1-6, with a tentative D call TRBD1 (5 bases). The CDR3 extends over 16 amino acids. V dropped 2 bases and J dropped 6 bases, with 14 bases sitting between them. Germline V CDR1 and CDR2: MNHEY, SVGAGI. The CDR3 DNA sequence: TGTGCCAGCAGTTACCTGGGGCAGACCATTAATTCACCCCTCCACTTT. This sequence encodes CASSYLGQTINSPLHF.

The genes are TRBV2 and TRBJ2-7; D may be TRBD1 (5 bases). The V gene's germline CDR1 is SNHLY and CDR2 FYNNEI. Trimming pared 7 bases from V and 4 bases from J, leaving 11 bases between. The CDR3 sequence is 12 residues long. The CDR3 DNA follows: TGTGCCAGCAACCAGGGTGGGTACGAGCAGTACTTC. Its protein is CASNQGGYEQYF.

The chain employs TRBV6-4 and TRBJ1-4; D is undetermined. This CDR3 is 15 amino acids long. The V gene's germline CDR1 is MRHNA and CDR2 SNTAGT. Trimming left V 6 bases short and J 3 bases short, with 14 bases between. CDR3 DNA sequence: TGTGCCAGCAGCCCTAGCCTCGGGGCTAATGAAAAACTGTTTTTT. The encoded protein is CASSPSLGANEKLFF.

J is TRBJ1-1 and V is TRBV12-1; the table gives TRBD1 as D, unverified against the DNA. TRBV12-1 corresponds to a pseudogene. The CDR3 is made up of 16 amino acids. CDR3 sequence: CASSLVQGSTDTEAFF. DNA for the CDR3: TGTGCCAGCAGCTTAGTACAGGGGTCGACGGACACTGAAGCTTTCTTT.

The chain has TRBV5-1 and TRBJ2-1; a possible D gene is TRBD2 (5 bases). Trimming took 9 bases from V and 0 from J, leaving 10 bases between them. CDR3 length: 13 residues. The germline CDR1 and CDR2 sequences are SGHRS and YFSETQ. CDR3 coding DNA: TGCGCCACCCGTGGGAGCTCCTACAATGAGCAGTTCTTC. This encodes CATRGSSYNEQFF.

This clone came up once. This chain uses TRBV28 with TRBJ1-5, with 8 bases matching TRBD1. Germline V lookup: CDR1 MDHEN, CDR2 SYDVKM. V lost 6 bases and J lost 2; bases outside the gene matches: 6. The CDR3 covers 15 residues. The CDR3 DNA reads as TGTGCCAGCAGCCGACAGGGGCTGGGCAATCAGCCCCAGCATTTT. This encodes CASSRQGLGNQPQHF.

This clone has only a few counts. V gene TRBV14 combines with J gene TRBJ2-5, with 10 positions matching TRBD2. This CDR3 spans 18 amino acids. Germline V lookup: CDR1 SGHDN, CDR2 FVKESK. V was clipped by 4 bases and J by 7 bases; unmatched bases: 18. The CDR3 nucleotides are TGTGCCAGCAGCCCCCCAGTTAGCGGGGGGCGGCACTTCGGGACCCAGTACTTC. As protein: CASSPPVSGGRHFGTQYF.